This TCR beta chain was sequenced for a study of response to subunit inactivated influenza vaccine. The CDR3 length is 19 residues. CDR1 and CDR2 (germline): SGHTA, FQGNSA. V lost 1 base, J lost 0 bases, and 20 bases lay in between. This clonotype was counted between two and nine times. TCRdb fed the RT-PCR reads into MiXCR, producing one record per CDR3 protein. The table has some 180,000 distinct CDR3 sequences, about 9.3% seen once. V and J are TRBV7-2 and TRBJ2-3; D unclear. The origin of this receptor is a man in his fifties who received an inactivated influenza vaccine. Source: non-naive T cells sorted from PBMCs, taken on the day of vaccination. The CDR3 protein is CASSLGRSQYNLSTDTQYF. The DNA of the CDR3 is TGTGCCAGCAGCTTAGGGCGGAGCCAATATAACCTTAGCACAGATACGCAGTATTTT. The whole variable domain, remainder taken from reference TRBV7-2 and TRBJ2-3, is GAGVSQSPSNKVTEKGKDVELRCDPISGHTALYWYRQSLGQGLEFLIYFQGNSAPDKSGLPSDRFSAERTGGSVSTLTIQRTQQEDSAVYLCASSLGRSQYNLSTDTQYFGPGTRLTVL.